Following are 21 T cell receptor beta chains from one sample sequenced in a study of blood T cell repertoires in COVID-19. Sequencing used immunoSEQ multiplex PCR; TCRdb keeps in-frame clones, though not all of them. The data contain about 49,000 clones, 81% of them singletons. Sequencing was carried out using peripheral blood. Receptors were obtained from a woman of 80 years or more with COVID-19, enrolled during active disease.

This chain links TRBV7-9 with TRBJ1-1; 7 bases agree with TRBD1. The germline gives CDR1 SEHNR, CDR2 FQNEAQ (reference sequence). Trimming at V came to 5 bases and at J to 5 bases, leaving 5 bases not matched to a gene. This CDR3 has 13 amino acids. In DNA, the CDR3 is TGTGCCAGCAGCCAGAACAGGGGTACTGAAGCTTTCTTT. Its translation is CASSQNRGTEAFF.

The chain joins TRBV28 to TRBJ1-1; no definite D call. This CDR3 spans 14 amino acids. The germline gives CDR1 MDHEN, CDR2 SYDVKM. The V and J ends lost 6 bases and 1 base respectively, with 12 bases between them. The CDR3 region has the DNA TGTGCCAGCAGCCTCGTTAGGAGGAACACTGAAGCTTTCTTT. Protein sequence: CASSLVRRNTEAFF.

This chain uses TRBV6-5 with TRBJ2-1, with D maybe TRBD1 (6 bases). The CDR3 length is 15 residues. Between the trimmed V and J ends, which lost 5 bases and 0 bases, there was a span of 11 bases. Germline CDR1 MNHEY, CDR2 SVGAGI. The CDR3 region is CASSIGTSSYNEQFF. In nucleotides, the CDR3 is TGTGCCAGCAGTATCGGGACATCCTCCTACAATGAGCAGTTCTTC.

The rearrangement links TRBV7-2 to TRBJ2-5; 9 nucleotides align to TRBD1. This CDR3 is built from 14 residues. V shed 5 bases and J 4 bases; nucleotides not matched to a gene: 5. Germline V lookup: CDR1 SGHTA, CDR2 FQGNSA. CDR3: CASSRTGVGETQYF. CDR3 bases: TGTGCCAGCAGCCGGACAGGGGTGGGAGAGACCCAGTACTTC.

The chain recombines TRBV6-1 with TRBJ1-5, with D hard to call. From germline, CDR1 is MNHNS and CDR2 SASEGT. The CDR3 length is 15 residues. V dropped 3 bases and J dropped 0 bases, with 9 bases sitting between them. CDR3 sequence reads: CASSDGRTSNQPQHF. For the CDR3, the DNA is TGTGCCAGCAGTGACGGGAGGACTAGCAATCAGCCCCAGCATTTT.

The chain combines TRBV3-1 (or the pseudogene TRBV3-2) with TRBJ2-7, with 8 nucleotides matching TRBD2. V dropped 4 bases and J dropped 7; count of bases not matched to a gene: 15. CDR3 length: 16 residues. Germline assignment: CDR1 LGHDT and CDR2 YNNKEL (reference sequence). The CDR3 DNA is TGTGCCAGCAGCCCCTCACTAGCGGTGGCCCAGGGAGAGCAGTACTTC. It yields the protein CASSPSLAVAQGEQYF.

This sequence joins TRBV21-1 and TRBJ2-1; the table's D call TRBD2 went unverified against the DNA. TRBV21-1 is a pseudogene segment. The CDR3 totals 18 residues. CDR3 amino acids: CASSTSSSGRGSYNEQFF. In DNA form, the CDR3 reads TGTGCCAGCAGCACCTCGTCTAGCGGGAGGGGCTCCTACAATGAGCAGTTCTTC.

V usage is TRBV5-1 and J usage is TRBJ1-6; a weak D match, TRBD1 (6 bases). The CDR3 is 15 residues long. Trimming left V 2 bases short and J 13 bases short, with 19 bases between. CDR1 is SGHRS and CDR2 is YFSETQ in the germline V gene. The CDR3 nucleotides are TGCGCCAGCAGCTTAGGGGGATCCCAATTCAACCCCCTCCACTTT. This translates into CASSLGGSQFNPLHF.

This clone was observed once. The chain carries TRBV18 and TRBJ2-3, with D unclear. V was clipped by 7 bases and J by 5 bases, with 7 bases between them. Germline V CDR1 and CDR2: KGHSH, LQKENI. CDR3 length: 11 residues. The chain's CDR3 is CASLRGDTQYF. The CDR3 DNA is TGTGCCAGCTTGAGAGGAGATACGCAGTATTTT.

In its sample, this clone was seen once. CDR3 in amino acids: CASSNQQGREQFF. The CDR3 DNA is TGTGCCAGCAGTAACCAACAGGGCCGGGAGCAGTTCTTC. The chain recombines TRBV28 with TRBJ2-1; a weak D match, TRBD1 (6 bases). The V gene lost 5 bases and the J gene lost 10 bases, with 15 bases spanning the gap. The CDR3 is 13 residues long. Germline V gene data show CDR1 as MDHEN and CDR2 as SYDVKM.

The chain uses TRBV10-3 and TRBJ1-2, with 11 nucleotides matching TRBD1. With 6 bases clipped from V and 12 bases from J, the junction kept 12 bases outside the gene matches. The germline V gene has CDR1 ENHRY and CDR2 SYGVKD. The CDR3 is made up of 14 amino acids. The CDR3 protein is CAISHGQGARGHTF. CDR3 DNA sequence: TGTGCCATCAGCCACGGACAGGGGGCGCGGGGCCACACCTTC.

The rearrangement joins TRBV6-4 to TRBJ2-1; 8 bases agree with TRBD2. The CDR3 runs to 15 residues. Germline CDR1 reads MRHNA; CDR2 reads SNTAGT. V was clipped by 6 bases and J by 1 base; unmatched bases: 5. CDR3 bases: TGTGCCAGCAGCACGGGACTAGGTTCCTACAATGAGCAGTTCTTC. Residues: CASSTGLGSYNEQFF.

This chain joins TRBV7-9 and TRBJ2-1, with a weak D call TRBD2 (6 bases). Trimming stripped 0 bases from V and 5 bases from J, with 14 bases between. CDR1 is SEHNR and CDR2 is FQNEAQ in the germline V gene (reference sequence). The CDR3 runs 16 residues. The CDR3 spells CASSLALRGGDNEQFF. The CDR3 coding sequence is TGTGCCAGCAGCTTAGCGCTTCGGGGCGGGGACAATGAGCAGTTCTTC.

There are a few counts of this clone. The chain uses TRBV10-1 and TRBJ2-1; tentatively, D is TRBD2 (5 bases). The CDR3 is 13 residues long. CDR1 and CDR2 (germline): WNHNN, SYGVQD (reference sequence). Trimming shortened V by 6 bases and J by 9 bases, and 15 bases separated the two germline ends. This chain's CDR3 is CASSRTDIGEQFF. The CDR3, as DNA: TGCGCCAGCAGCCGGACTGATATCGGTGAGCAGTTCTTC.

The V call is TRBV28, the J call TRBJ1-4, with D maybe TRBD1 (6 bases). CDR3 length: 12 amino acids. V was clipped by 5 bases and J by 13 bases, with 14 bases between them. Germline loops: CDR1 MDHEN, CDR2 SYDVKM. Written as DNA, the CDR3 is TGTGCCAGCAGTCGGGACACCCGGGGACTGTTTTTT. Translation gives CASSRDTRGLFF.

The chain recombines TRBV28 with TRBJ2-3; possibly TRBD2 for D (5 bases). The CDR3 length is 13 residues. V lost 4 bases and J 7 bases, leaving 12 bases between the germline ends. In germline, CDR1 is MDHEN, CDR2 SYDVKM. Written as DNA, the CDR3 is TGTGCCAGCAGTTCCCCGGGGAGAAATACGCAGTATTTT. Translated, it gives CASSSPGRNTQYF.

The table lists this clone with a count of one. The chain uses TRBV3-1 (or the pseudogene TRBV3-2) and TRBJ2-2, with D perhaps TRBD2 (5 bases). The length of the CDR3 is 17 residues. V was trimmed by 1 base and J by 5 bases, leaving 17 bases between them. Germline lookup yields CDR1 LGHDT and CDR2 YNNKEL (reference sequence). This CDR3 is CASSQAKAAGRTGELFF. CDR3 sequence (DNA): TGTGCCAGCAGCCAAGCTAAGGCGGCGGGTCGGACCGGGGAGCTGTTTTTT.

This clone has only one observation. The J gene is TRBJ2-1, the V gene TRBV5-1; D remains ambiguous. The CDR3 has 15 residues. Germline assignment: CDR1 SGHRS and CDR2 YFSETQ. Trimming removed 3 bases from V and 0 bases from J, with 10 bases in between. The CDR3 DNA reads TGCGCCAGCAGCTCTTCTTATAGCTCCTACAATGAGCAGTTCTTC. Translating it yields CASSSSYSSYNEQFF. The entire variable domain, with the rest obtained from reference TRBV5-1 and TRBJ2-1, is as follows: KAGVTQTPRYLIKTRGQQVTLSCSPISGHRSVSWYQQTPGQGLQFLFEYFSETQRNKGNFPGRFSGRQFSNSRSEMNVSTLELGDSALYLCASSSSYSSYNEQFFGPGTRLTVL.

This sequence joins TRBV30 and TRBJ2-7, with D unclear. The CDR3 covers 13 residues. Germline V lookup: CDR1 GTSNPN, CDR2 SVGIG (reference sequence). The germline V and J ends were trimmed by 2 bases and 4 bases, with 12 bases remaining between them. Here the CDR3 DNA reads TGTGCCTGGAGTTATGGCGAGACATACGAGCAGTACTTC. Protein: CAWSYGETYEQYF.

The V and J genes are TRBV3-1 (or the pseudogene TRBV3-2) and TRBJ2-5; TRBD1 matches 7 bases. CDR1 is LGHDT, CDR2 YNNKEL, per germline (reference sequence). This CDR3 comprises 18 residues. Unmatched junction bases numbered 11, after V lost 1 base and J lost 0 bases. The CDR3 here is CASSQVLTGTAYQETQYF. DNA for the CDR3: TGTGCCAGCAGCCAAGTTTTAACCGGGACAGCCTACCAAGAGACCCAGTACTTC.

This CDR3 reads CAISPPRGSGGTNEQFF. DNA for the CDR3: TGTGCCATCAGTCCCCCCCGGGGGAGCGGAGGGACCAATGAGCAGTTCTTC. The chain links TRBV10-3 to TRBJ2-1, with D perhaps TRBD2 (6 bases). Trimming left V 5 bases short and J 6 bases short, with 23 bases between. This CDR3 is built from 17 residues. Looked up from germline, CDR1 is ENHRY and CDR2 is SYGVKD.